The rows below give T cell receptor beta chains drawn from one sample of a study of blood T cell repertoires in COVID-19. Clones were read by immunoSEQ multiplex PCR, and TCRdb kept only the in-frame ones, dropping some. The sample yields about 220,000 clones, 82% seen once. Sample: PBMCs or T cells enriched from blood (not recorded which). Every receptor here comes from a woman aged 55-69 years who had recovered from COVID-19. Each CDR3 is given with its conserved first and last residue. A D gene is named only where the DNA matches it firmly. Size tells how often a clone was seen (once, few, many) or the class of an expanded clone, and some rows leave it out.

. | . | TRBJ1-5 | TRBV12-3/TRBV12-4 | CASSFSRDQPQHF | TGTGCCAGCAGTTTCTCACGGGATCAGCCCCAGCATTTT
. | . | TRBJ2-5 | TRBV6-2/TRBV6-3 | CASSFAGRGAQETQYF | TGTGCCAGCAGTTTCGCGGGGCGGGGCGCGCAAGAGACCCAGTACTTC
. | . | TRBJ1-3 | TRBV12-3/TRBV12-4 | CAIAGYSGNTIYF | TGTGCGATCGCAGGGTATTCTGGAAACACCATATATTTT
TRBD2 | . | TRBJ2-5 | TRBV4-2 | CASSQGLGLADQETQYF | TGTGCCAGCAGCCAAGGCCTGGGACTAGCGGACCAAGAGACCCAGTACTTC
. | . | TRBJ2-7 | TRBV2 | CASSEAWGLYEQYF | TGTGCCAGCAGTGAAGCGTGGGGGCTCTACGAGCAGTACTTC
. | once | TRBJ2-3 | TRBV5-1 | CASSSFGQADTQYF | TGCGCCAGCAGCTCCTTCGGACAAGCAGATACGCAGTATTTT
. | once | TRBJ1-5 | TRBV7-2 | CASSLRGNQPQHF | TGTGCCAGCAGCTTACGGGGGAATCAGCCCCAGCATTTT
. | . | TRBJ2-7 | TRBV19 | CASRDSDLYEQYF | TGTGCCAGTAGAGACAGCGACCTTTACGAGCAGTACTTC
TRBD1 | many | TRBJ1-5 | TRBV5-6 | CASSLDRGRQPQHF | TGTGCCAGCAGCTTGGACAGGGGGCGACAGCCCCAGCATTTT
. | . | TRBJ2-5 | TRBV21-1 | CASSKALAGEGETQYF | TGTGCCAGCAGCAAAGCGCTAGCGGGGGAAGGAGAGACCCAGTACTTC
. | . | TRBJ1-2 | TRBV20-1 | CSAGTKGYTF | TGCAGTGCTGGGACTAAGGGCTACACCTTC
. | few | TRBJ1-5 | TRBV3-1/TRBV3-2 | CASSHAGGNQPQHF | TGTGCCAGCAGCCACGCAGGGGGCAATCAGCCCCAGCATTTT
. | . | TRBJ1-2 | TRBV6-5 | CATYHGGYTF | TGTGCCACCTATCACGGTGGCTACACCTTC
. | . | TRBJ2-7 | TRBV11-2 | CASTRQGSEQYF | TGTGCCAGCACCCGGCAGGGGAGCGAGCAGTACTTC
TRBD2 | . | TRBJ2-7 | TRBV6-2/TRBV6-3 | CASSIFRGGLAGATQYF | TGTGCCAGCAGTATATTCCGCGGGGGACTAGCGGGGGCCACCCAGTACTTC
. | . | TRBJ1-2 | TRBV9 | CASSVGLGGGYTF | TGTGCCAGCAGCGTAGGACTGGGGGGAGGCTACACCTTC
TRBD1 | few | TRBJ2-3 | TRBV5-1 | CASSLVTGGYTQYF | TGCGCCAGCAGCTTGGTAACAGGGGGATATACGCAGTATTTT
. | . | TRBJ2-3 | TRBV27 | CASSLRRGVGTDTQYF | TGTGCCAGCAGTTTACGTCGGGGTGTCGGGACAGATACGCAGTATTTT
. | . | TRBJ1-5 | TRBV2 | CASSVFGGSAQPQHF | TGTGCCAGCAGTGTATTCGGGGGTTCAGCTCAGCCCCAGCATTTT
. | . | TRBJ2-2 | TRBV9 | CASSVGPGSNTGELFF | TGTGCCAGCAGCGTAGGCCCGGGGTCGAACACCGGGGAGCTGTTTTTT
. | . | TRBJ2-1 | TRBV2 | CASIRGNEQFF | TGTGCCAGCATCCGAGGTAATGAGCAGTTCTTC
. | few | TRBJ2-1 | TRBV21-1 | CASSIGRGVDYNEQFF | TGTGCCAGCAGCATAGGCCGGGGGGTAGACTACAATGAGCAGTTCTTC
. | . | TRBJ2-7 | TRBV6-5 | CASSYSSTGTYEQYF | TGTGCCAGCAGTTACTCGAGTACAGGTACATACGAGCAGTACTTC
. | . | TRBJ1-1 | TRBV11-2 | CASSLLDSLNTEAFF | TGTGCCAGCAGCTTATTGGACAGCTTGAACACTGAAGCTTTCTTT
. | . | TRBJ2-3 | TRBV7-3 | CASSLRGSDADTQYF | TGTGCCAGCAGCCTAAGGGGCTCCGACGCAGATACGCAGTATTTT
. | . | TRBJ2-2 | TRBV25-1 | CASAITNTGELFF | TGTGCCAGCGCTATCACGAACACCGGGGAGCTGTTTTTT